The 8 T cell receptor beta chains below all came from one sample that was sequenced in a study of blood T cell repertoires in COVID-19. Assay: immunoSEQ multiplex PCR; the TCRdb copy retains only in-frame clones and omits some. The table has over 200,000 clones, 81% seen once. The source material was PBMCs or T cells enriched from blood (not recorded which). The receptors derive from a woman between 50 and 59 years old with acute COVID-19.

The rearrangement uses TRBV28 and TRBJ2-7; D uncertain. Trimming pared 5 bases from V and 2 bases from J, leaving 16 bases between. Germline V gene lookup returns CDR1 MDHEN and CDR2 SYDVKM. The length of the CDR3 is 15 residues. The CDR3 DNA is TGTGCCAGCAGTCCCCGAGGTAGTCCAACCTACGAGCAGTACTTC. It encodes CASSPRGSPTYEQYF.

This clone was seen a few times. The CDR3 DNA sequence: TGTGCCATCAGCGCTAGCGGGGGGGCTGCAGATACGCAGTATTTT. Its translation is CAISASGGAADTQYF. The chain employs TRBV10-3 and TRBJ2-3; 12 positions agree with TRBD2. Trimming at V came to 6 bases and at J to 4 bases, leaving 5 bases not matched to a gene. The CDR3 runs 15 residues. The germline gives CDR1 ENHRY, CDR2 SYGVKD.

This rearrangement joins TRBV6-5 to TRBJ2-2; TRBD1 might be the D (6 bases). CDR1 is MNHEY and CDR2 is SVGAGI in the germline V gene. V was cut by 7 bases and J by 4 bases, with 16 bases left in between. The CDR3 has 15 amino acids. CDR3 in amino acids: CASIPRGLGTGELFF. CDR3 bases: TGTGCCAGCATTCCCAGGGGTTTGGGCACCGGGGAGCTGTTTTTT.

In the case of this clone: The junction departs from the called germline gene at one end, perhaps through a read error. This rearrangement joins TRBV24-1 to TRBJ1-2, with no clear D. The germline gives CDR1 KGHDR, CDR2 SFDVKD. The CDR3 runs 12 residues. This CDR3 is CATRDFFYGYTF. The CDR3 nucleotides are TGTGCCACCAGAGATTTCTTCTATGGCTACACCTTC.

The V call is TRBV3-1 (or the pseudogene TRBV3-2), the J call TRBJ2-5; maybe TRBD2 (5 bases). Germline CDR1 reads LGHDT; CDR2 reads YNNKEL (reference sequence). The V end was cut by 3 bases, the J end by 1 base, with 9 bases between. The CDR3 is 14 residues long. Written as DNA, the CDR3 is TGTGCCAGCAGCCACCCCCGGGGCCAAGAGACCCAGTACTTC. Residues: CASSHPRGQETQYF.

The chain couples TRBV28 to TRBJ2-7; TRBD1 matches at 9 bases. The J segment lost 5 bases and the V segment lost 5 bases, leaving 7 bases of the junction unmatched. Germline V gene data show CDR1 as MDHEN and CDR2 as SYDVKM. This CDR3 has 14 residues. CDR3 sequence: CASSLQGAVNEQYF. CDR3 sequence (DNA): TGTGCCAGCAGTCTACAGGGGGCTGTGAACGAGCAGTACTTC.

The CDR3 DNA reads TGTGCCAGCAGCCCAACAAGCGGGAGGGGGCCCTACGAGCAGTACTTC. It encodes CASSPTSGRGPYEQYF. This rearrangement joins TRBV3-1 (or the pseudogene TRBV3-2) to TRBJ2-7; TRBD2 matches at 10 bases. The CDR3 is 16 amino acids. Germline assignment: CDR1 LGHDT and CDR2 YNNKEL (reference sequence). After removal of 4 bases from V and 2 bases from J, the junction contained 8 bases not matched to a gene.

The chain uses TRBV7-9 and TRBJ1-2, with 10 bases identical to TRBD1. This CDR3 region has 17 residues. V gave up 5 bases and J gave up 3 bases; unmatched junction bases: 12. Germline V gene sequence: CDR1 SEHNR, CDR2 FQNEAQ (reference sequence). The CDR3 protein is CASSIPPGQGIDYGYTF. In nucleotides, the CDR3 is TGTGCCAGCAGCATACCTCCGGGACAGGGGATTGACTATGGCTACACCTTC.